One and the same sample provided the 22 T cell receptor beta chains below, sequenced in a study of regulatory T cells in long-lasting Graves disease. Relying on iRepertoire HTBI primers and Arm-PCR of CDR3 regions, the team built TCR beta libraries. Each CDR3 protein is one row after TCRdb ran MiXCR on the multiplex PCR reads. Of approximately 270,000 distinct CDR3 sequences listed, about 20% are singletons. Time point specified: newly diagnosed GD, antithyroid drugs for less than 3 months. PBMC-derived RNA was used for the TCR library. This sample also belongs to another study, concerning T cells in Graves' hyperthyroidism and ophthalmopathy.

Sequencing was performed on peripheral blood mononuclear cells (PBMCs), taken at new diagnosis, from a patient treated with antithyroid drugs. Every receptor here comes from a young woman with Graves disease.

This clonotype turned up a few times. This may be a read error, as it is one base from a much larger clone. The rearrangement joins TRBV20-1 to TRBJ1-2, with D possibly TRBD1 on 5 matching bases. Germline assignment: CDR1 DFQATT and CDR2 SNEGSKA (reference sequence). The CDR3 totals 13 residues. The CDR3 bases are TGCAGTGCTGCAAGGACGGGGGGAGAGGGCTACATCTTC. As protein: CSAARTGGEGYIF.

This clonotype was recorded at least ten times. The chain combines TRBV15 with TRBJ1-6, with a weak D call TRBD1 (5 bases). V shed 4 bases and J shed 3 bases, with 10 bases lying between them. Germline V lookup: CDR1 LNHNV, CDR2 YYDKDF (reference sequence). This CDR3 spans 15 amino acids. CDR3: CATSKGVDYNSPLHF. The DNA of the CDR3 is TGTGCCACCAGCAAAGGGGTGGACTATAATTCACCCCTCCACTTT.

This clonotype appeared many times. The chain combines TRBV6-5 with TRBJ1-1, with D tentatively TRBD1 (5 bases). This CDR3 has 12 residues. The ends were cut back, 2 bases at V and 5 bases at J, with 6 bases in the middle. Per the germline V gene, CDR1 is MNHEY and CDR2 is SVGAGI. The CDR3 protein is CASSYGGTEAFF. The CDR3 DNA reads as TGTGCCAGCAGTTACGGGGGAACTGAAGCTTTCTTT.

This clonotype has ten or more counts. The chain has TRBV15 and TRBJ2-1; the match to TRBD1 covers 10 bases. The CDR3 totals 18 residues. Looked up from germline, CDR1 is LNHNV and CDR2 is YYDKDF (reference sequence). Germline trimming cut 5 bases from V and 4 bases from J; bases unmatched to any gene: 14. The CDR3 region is CATSPTEGAGQGYNEQFF. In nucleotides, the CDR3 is TGTGCCACCAGCCCAACTGAAGGGGCGGGACAGGGGTACAATGAGCAGTTCTTC.

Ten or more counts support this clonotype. Written as DNA, the CDR3 is TGTGCCAGCAATGGTGATACCTACGAGCAGTACTTC. Its translation is CASNGDTYEQYF. The chain links TRBV3-1 to TRBJ2-7; D ambiguous. V lost 7 bases to trimming and J lost 2 bases, with 9 bases between them. CDR1 LGHDT and CDR2 YNNKEL come from the germline V gene (reference sequence). The CDR3 extends over 12 amino acids.

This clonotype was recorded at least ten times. CDR3 in DNA: TGTGCCAGCAGCTACCCCCTAGCGGGGACCACAGATACGCAGTATTTT. Residues: CASSYPLAGTTDTQYF. This chain uses TRBV12-3 or TRBV12-4 with TRBJ2-3, with TRBD2 identical over 9 bases. The ends lost 6 bases at V and 2 bases at J; junction bases unmatched: 9. The CDR3 has 16 residues.

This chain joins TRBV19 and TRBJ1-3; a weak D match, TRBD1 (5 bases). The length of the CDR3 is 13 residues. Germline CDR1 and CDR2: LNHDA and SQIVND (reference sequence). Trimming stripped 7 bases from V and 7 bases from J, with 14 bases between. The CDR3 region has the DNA TGTGCCAGTATCGGGACCTGGCGGAACACCATATATTTT. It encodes CASIGTWRNTIYF.

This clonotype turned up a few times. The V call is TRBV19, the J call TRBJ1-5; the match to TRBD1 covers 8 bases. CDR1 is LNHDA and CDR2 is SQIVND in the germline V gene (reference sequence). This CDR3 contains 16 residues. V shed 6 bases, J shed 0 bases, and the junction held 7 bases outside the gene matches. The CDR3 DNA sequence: TGTGCCAGTAGGAGGGACAGGTACAATAGCAATCAGCCCCAGCATTTT. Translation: CASRRDRYNSNQPQHF.

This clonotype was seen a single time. The CDR3 protein is CASSPFPRLGGLSNQPQHF. The CDR3 DNA is TGTGCCAGCTCACCCTTTCCGCGGTTAGGGGGGTTGAGCAATCAGCCCCAGCATTTT. This chain links TRBV18 with TRBJ1-5, with D possibly being TRBD1 (6 bases). The CDR3 is made up of 19 amino acids. Germline loops: CDR1 KGHSH, CDR2 LQKENI. With 3 bases removed from V and 1 base from J, the gap between germline ends came to 22 bases.

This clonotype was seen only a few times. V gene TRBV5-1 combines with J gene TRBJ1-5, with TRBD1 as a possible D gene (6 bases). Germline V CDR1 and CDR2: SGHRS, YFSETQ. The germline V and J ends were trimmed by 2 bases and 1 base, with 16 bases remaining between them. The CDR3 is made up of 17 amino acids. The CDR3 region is CASSLGDNLASNQPQHF. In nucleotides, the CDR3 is TGCGCCAGCAGCTTAGGGGACAATTTGGCGAGCAATCAGCCCCAGCATTTT.

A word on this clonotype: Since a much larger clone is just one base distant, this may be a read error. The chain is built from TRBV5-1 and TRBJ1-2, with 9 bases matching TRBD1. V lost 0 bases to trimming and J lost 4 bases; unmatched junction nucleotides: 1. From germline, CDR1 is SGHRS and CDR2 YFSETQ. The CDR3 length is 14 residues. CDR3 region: CASSLGDRVYGYTF. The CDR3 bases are TGCGCCAGCAGCTTGGGGGACAGGGTCTATGGCTACACCTTC.

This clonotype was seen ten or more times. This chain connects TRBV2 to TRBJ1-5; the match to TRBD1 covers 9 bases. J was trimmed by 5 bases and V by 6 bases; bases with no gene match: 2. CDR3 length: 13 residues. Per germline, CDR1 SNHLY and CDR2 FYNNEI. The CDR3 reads CASRWDRDQPQHF. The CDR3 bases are TGTGCCAGCAGGTGGGACAGGGATCAGCCCCAGCATTTT.

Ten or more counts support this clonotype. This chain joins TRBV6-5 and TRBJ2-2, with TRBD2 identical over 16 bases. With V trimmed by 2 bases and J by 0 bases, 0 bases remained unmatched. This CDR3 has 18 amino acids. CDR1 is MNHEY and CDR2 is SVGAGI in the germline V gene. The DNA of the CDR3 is TGTGCCAGCAGTTACGGGACTAGCGGGGGGGCGAACACCGGGGAGCTGTTTTTT. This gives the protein CASSYGTSGGANTGELFF.

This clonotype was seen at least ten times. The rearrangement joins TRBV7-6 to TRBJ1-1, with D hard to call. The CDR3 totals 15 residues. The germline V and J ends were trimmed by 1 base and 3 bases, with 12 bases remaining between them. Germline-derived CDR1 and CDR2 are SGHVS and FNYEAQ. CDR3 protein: CASSLGGPADTEAFF. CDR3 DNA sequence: TGTGCCAGCAGCTTAGGTGGCCCGGCGGACACTGAAGCTTTCTTT.

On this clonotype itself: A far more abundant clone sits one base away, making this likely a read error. The CDR3: CASPLNQQMNTEAFF. In DNA, the CDR3 is TGTGCCAGCCCACTGAACCAGCAAATGAACACTGAAGCTTTCTTT. The genes are TRBV6-1 and TRBJ1-1, with D unresolved. Germline lookup yields CDR1 MNHNS and CDR2 SASEGT. The CDR3 is 15 residues long. The V gene lost 8 bases and the J gene lost 0 bases, with 16 bases spanning the gap.

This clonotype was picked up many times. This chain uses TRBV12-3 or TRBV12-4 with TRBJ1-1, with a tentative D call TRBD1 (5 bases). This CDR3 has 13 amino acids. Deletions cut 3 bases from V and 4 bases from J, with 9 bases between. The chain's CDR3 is CASSFRDGTEAFF. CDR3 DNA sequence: TGTGCCAGCAGTTTCAGGGATGGCACTGAAGCTTTCTTT.

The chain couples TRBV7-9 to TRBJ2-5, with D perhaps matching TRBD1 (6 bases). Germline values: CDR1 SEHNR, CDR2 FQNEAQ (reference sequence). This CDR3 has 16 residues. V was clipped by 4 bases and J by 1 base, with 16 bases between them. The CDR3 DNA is TGTGCCAGCAGCTCAGATTCCTGGACAGCCCAAGAGACCCAGTACTTC. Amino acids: CASSSDSWTAQETQYF.

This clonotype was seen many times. The CDR3: CSAREATGSEGEQYF. For the CDR3, the DNA is TGCAGTGCTAGAGAAGCGACAGGCTCTGAGGGCGAGCAGTACTTC. The V call is TRBV20-1, the J call TRBJ2-7; TRBD1 might be the D (6 bases). The ends were cut back, 0 bases at V and 6 bases at J, with 18 bases in the middle. The CDR3 is 15 residues long. From germline, CDR1 is DFQATT and CDR2 SNEGSKA (reference sequence).

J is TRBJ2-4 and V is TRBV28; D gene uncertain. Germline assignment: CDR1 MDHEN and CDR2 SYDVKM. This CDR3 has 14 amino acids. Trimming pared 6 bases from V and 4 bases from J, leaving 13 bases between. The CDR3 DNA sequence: TGTGCCAGCAGGAACGGCGGCGGAAAAAACATTCAGTACTTC. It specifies CASRNGGGKNIQYF.

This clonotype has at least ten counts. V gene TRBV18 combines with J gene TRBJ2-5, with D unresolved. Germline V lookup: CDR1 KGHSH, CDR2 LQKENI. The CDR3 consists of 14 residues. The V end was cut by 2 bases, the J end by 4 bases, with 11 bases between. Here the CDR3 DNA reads TGTGCCAGCTCACCAGGCGCAACGGGAGAGACCCAGTACTTC. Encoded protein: CASSPGATGETQYF.

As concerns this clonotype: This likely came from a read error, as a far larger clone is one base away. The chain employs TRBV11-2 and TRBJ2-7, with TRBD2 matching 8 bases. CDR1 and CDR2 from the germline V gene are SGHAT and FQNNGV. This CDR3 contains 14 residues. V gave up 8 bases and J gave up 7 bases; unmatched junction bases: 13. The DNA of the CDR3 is TGTGCCAGCGACTGGTCGGGGGGGGGCAATGAGCAGTACTTC. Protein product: CASDWSGGGNEQYF.

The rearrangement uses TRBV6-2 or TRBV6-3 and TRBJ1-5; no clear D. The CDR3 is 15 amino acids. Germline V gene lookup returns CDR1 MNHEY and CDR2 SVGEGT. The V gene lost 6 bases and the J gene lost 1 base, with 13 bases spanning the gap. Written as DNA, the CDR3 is TGTGCCAGCAGCCCTCATACTGGGAGCAATCAGCCCCAGCATTTT. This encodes CASSPHTGSNQPQHF.